Each of the 22 T cell receptor beta chains below was sequenced from the same sample in a study of cytomegalovirus exposure and HLA in healthy donors. PCR was performed using 60 Vbeta and 13 Jbeta primers. Profiled with immunoSEQ multiplex PCR; TCRdb holds only in-frame clones, not every one. The sample contains about 190,000 clones, around 77% of which appear only once. Sequences were obtained from PBMCs. All receptors derive from a woman aged 18-29 years in good health and CMV-seronegative.

The V gene is TRBV2, the J gene TRBJ1-3; 7 bases fit TRBD1. V gave up 7 bases and J gave up 0 bases; unmatched junction bases: 6. The CDR3 is 15 residues long. CDR1 and CDR2 from the germline V gene are SNHLY and FYNNEI. Here the CDR3 reads CASIGTVSSGNTIYF. DNA for the CDR3: TGTGCCAGCATCGGGACAGTCTCCTCTGGAAACACCATATATTTT.

The chain employs TRBV5-4 and TRBJ2-7, with a tentative D call TRBD1 (6 bases). This CDR3 region has 11 residues. Between the trimmed V and J ends, which lost 7 bases and 3 bases, there was a span of 8 bases. Germline values: CDR1 SGHNT, CDR2 YYREEE (reference sequence). CDR3 nucleotide sequence: TGTGCCAGCTCAGGGGACTACGAGCAGTACTTC. This encodes CASSGDYEQYF.

This clone appeared a single time. This chain joins TRBV28 and TRBJ2-7, with D perhaps matching TRBD1 (6 bases). The germline V gene has CDR1 MDHEN and CDR2 SYDVKM. CDR3 length equals 11 residues. V was pared by 9 bases and J by 7 bases, with 13 bases between. CDR3 nucleotide sequence: TGTGCCAGTGGACAGACGAGAGAGCAGTACTTC. This encodes CASGQTREQYF.

The chain is built from TRBV25-1 and TRBJ2-6; D unresolved. This CDR3 has 15 amino acids. The germline V gene encodes CDR1 MGHDK and CDR2 SYGVNS. Trimming shortened V by 3 bases and J by 1 base, and 7 bases separated the two germline ends. The CDR3 region has the DNA TGTGCCAGCAGTGATTCAGGATCTGGGGCCAACGTCCTGACTTTC. This encodes CASSDSGSGANVLTF.

Only one count was recorded for this clone. The CDR3 sequence: CASSIGGAEEPQHF. The CDR3 DNA reads TGTGCCAGCAGTATAGGGGGGGCGGAGGAGCCCCAGCATTTT. The chain carries TRBV27 and TRBJ1-5; weak D call: TRBD1 (6 bases). Trimming pared 5 bases from V and 8 bases from J, leaving 16 bases between. Germline CDR1 MNHEY, CDR2 SMNVEV (reference sequence). There are 14 residues in the CDR3.

This clone was seen just once. The chain is built from TRBV15 and TRBJ1-1; D call uncertain. The CDR3 spans 17 residues. Germline values: CDR1 LNHNV, CDR2 YYDKDF (reference sequence). The V and J ends lost 1 base and 2 bases respectively, with 17 bases between them. The CDR3 DNA sequence: TGTGCCACCAGCAGAGTTCCGGTTGAACTACCAAACACTGAAGCTTTCTTT. It translates to CATSRVPVELPNTEAFF.

The chain couples TRBV7-2 to TRBJ1-2; TRBD1 aligns across 8 bases. The trim removed 2 bases at V and 4 bases at J, leaving 15 bases unmatched. This CDR3 has 18 amino acids. Germline V CDR1 and CDR2: SGHTA, FQGNSA. Written as DNA, the CDR3 is TGTGCCAGCAGCTTACGGGCCGCCGGGACAGGTTTTGCCTATGGCTACACCTTC. This sequence encodes CASSLRAAGTGFAYGYTF.

V gene TRBV28 combines with J gene TRBJ2-6, with TRBD1 as a possible D gene (6 bases). V was clipped by 10 bases and J by 6 bases, with 19 bases between them. The CDR3 is made up of 15 amino acids. Germline lookup yields CDR1 MDHEN and CDR2 SYDVKM. The chain's CDR3 is CATIRGQGMANVLTF. The CDR3 region has the DNA TGTGCCACCATCAGGGGCCAGGGTATGGCCAACGTCCTGACTTTC.

V usage is TRBV5-1 and J usage is TRBJ1-1; 9 positions agree with TRBD1. The CDR3 extends over 18 amino acids. Germline V gives CDR1 SGHRS, CDR2 YFSETQ. Unmatched junction bases numbered 17, after V lost 4 bases and J lost 4 bases. Here the CDR3 DNA reads TGCGCCAGCAGCGCAAAGGGGACAGGGCGGGGGGTGGGCACTGAAGCTTTCTTT. This sequence encodes CASSAKGTGRGVGTEAFF.

The chain carries TRBV4-2 and TRBJ2-2; a possible D gene is TRBD1 (5 bases). Trimming took 4 bases from V and 8 from J, leaving 14 bases between them. Germline loops: CDR1 LGHNA, CDR2 YNFKEQ. CDR3 length equals 14 residues. CDR3 nucleotide sequence: TGTGCCAGCAGCCCCTGGTACAGGTCTGGGGAGCTGTTTTTT. This encodes CASSPWYRSGELFF.

Only a few counts were recorded for this clone. J is TRBJ1-5 and V is TRBV21-1; the table's D gene call, TRBD1, was not cross checked with the DNA. TRBV21-1 is annotated as a pseudogene. This CDR3 has 19 amino acids. The CDR3 region is CASSKDWARDRGPHQPQHF. The CDR3 DNA sequence: TGTGCCAGCAGCAAAGATTGGGCCCGGGACAGGGGCCCCCATCAGCCCCAGCATTTT.

CDR3 DNA sequence: TGCGCCAGCAGCTCCCCCTCTAGCGGGGGGGAGAATACGCAGTATTTT. Encoded protein: CASSSPSSGGENTQYF. The chain couples TRBV5-1 to TRBJ2-3, with TRBD2 matching over 12 bases. The V gene end was trimmed by 3 bases and the J gene end by 7 bases; junction bases not matched to a gene: 9. This CDR3 region has 16 residues. CDR1 SGHRS and CDR2 YFSETQ come from the germline V gene.

The rearrangement uses TRBV10-2 and TRBJ2-2; the match to TRBD1 covers 7 bases. This CDR3 is built from 13 residues. V gave up 8 bases and J gave up 5 bases; unmatched junction bases: 5. Germline V lookup: CDR1 WSHSY, CDR2 SAAADI. The CDR3 nucleotides read TGCGCCAGCCGGACAGGAGGAACCGGGGAGCTGTTTTTT. Its protein product is CASRTGGTGELFF.

The V and J genes are TRBV7-3 and TRBJ2-2, with a possible D match to TRBD2 (5 bases). Germline V gene sequence: CDR1 SGHTA, CDR2 FQGTGA. V was trimmed by 4 bases and J by 5 bases, leaving 5 bases between them. The length of the CDR3 is 12 residues. CDR3 sequence reads: CASSSGTGELFF. The CDR3 DNA is TGTGCCAGCAGCTCGGGGACCGGGGAGCTGTTTTTT.

The V and J genes are TRBV10-3 and TRBJ1-1; 9 bases fit TRBD1. The CDR3 extends over 15 amino acids. CDR1 is ENHRY and CDR2 is SYGVKD in the germline V gene. The J segment lost 0 bases and the V segment lost 7 bases, leaving 6 bases of the junction unmatched. Here the CDR3 reads CAIKRTGELNTEAFF. CDR3 in DNA: TGTGCCATCAAAAGGACAGGGGAGTTGAACACTGAAGCTTTCTTT.

V usage is TRBV5-6 and J usage is TRBJ2-3, with D unresolved. Per the germline V gene, CDR1 is SGHDT and CDR2 is YYEEEE. The CDR3 is made up of 13 amino acids. V lost 4 bases to trimming and J lost 5 bases, with 11 bases between them. This chain's CDR3 is CASSPGYGDTQYF. The CDR3 nucleotides are TGTGCCAGCAGCCCCGGGTACGGAGATACGCAGTATTTT.

The V gene is TRBV7-2, the J gene TRBJ2-1, with D unclear. CDR3 length: 12 residues. V was cut by 3 bases and J by 7 bases, with 7 bases left in between. Looked up from germline, CDR1 is SGHTA and CDR2 is FQGNSA. CDR3 region: CASSFVVNEQFF. The CDR3 coding sequence is TGTGCCAGCAGCTTCGTTGTGAATGAGCAGTTCTTC.

The genes are TRBV6-6 and TRBJ2-3, with TRBD1 matching over 9 bases. In germline, CDR1 is MNHNY, CDR2 SVGAGI (reference sequence). J lost 6 bases, V lost 7 bases, and 11 bases had no gene match. The CDR3 is 15 amino acids. The CDR3 coding sequence is TGTGCCAGCAAAGTAGGACAGGGGTTCTCTGATACGCAGTATTTT. Translation: CASKVGQGFSDTQYF.

This clone was found once. The rearrangement links TRBV6-7 to TRBJ1-5; 10 bases fit TRBD1. TRBV6-7 is placed among ORFs of uncertain function. This CDR3 is built from 18 residues. V lost 10 bases and J lost 0; bases outside the gene matches: 15. DNA for the CDR3: TGTGCCACCCCCGGGGGGCGGGACAGGGGTTGTAGCAATCAGCCCCAGCATTTT. Translated: CATPGGRDRGCSNQPQHF.

The chain recombines TRBV6-5 with TRBJ1-2; the D gene is possibly TRBD1 (5 bases). The CDR3 runs to 13 residues. Germline-derived CDR1 and CDR2 are MNHEY and SVGAGI. V was pared by 5 bases and J by 8 bases, with 15 bases between. CDR3 in DNA: TGTGCCAGCAGTCCATACCCGCGGGGGGGCTACACCTTC. Amino acid sequence: CASSPYPRGGYTF.

This clone appeared a few times. The gene calls are TRBV6-5 and TRBJ1-4, with no clear D. The germline gives CDR1 MNHEY, CDR2 SVGAGI. Trimming pared 4 bases from V and 4 bases from J, leaving 16 bases between. The CDR3 spans 16 residues. CDR3 coding DNA: TGTGCCAGCAGTTCCACCGGGCCGGGGAATAATGAAAAACTGTTTTTT. It codes for CASSSTGPGNNEKLFF.

This rearrangement joins TRBV6-5 to TRBJ2-7; perhaps TRBD2 as D (5 bases). CDR3 size: 12 residues. Trimming removed 4 bases from V and 6 bases from J, with 10 bases in between. Per the germline V gene, CDR1 is MNHEY and CDR2 is SVGAGI. CDR3 residues: CASSFEGAEQYF. CDR3 in DNA: TGTGCCAGCAGTTTTGAGGGTGCCGAGCAGTACTTC.